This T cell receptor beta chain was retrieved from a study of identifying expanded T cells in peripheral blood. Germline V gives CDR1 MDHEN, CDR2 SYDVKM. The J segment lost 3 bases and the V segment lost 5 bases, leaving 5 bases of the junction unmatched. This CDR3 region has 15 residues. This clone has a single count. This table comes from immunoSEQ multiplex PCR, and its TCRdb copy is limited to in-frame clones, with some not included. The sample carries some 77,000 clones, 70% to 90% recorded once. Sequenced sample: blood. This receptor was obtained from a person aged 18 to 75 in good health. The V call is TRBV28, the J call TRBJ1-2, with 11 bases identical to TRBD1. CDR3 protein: CASSLRDRGYYGYTF. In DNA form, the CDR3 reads TGTGCCAGCAGTCTCCGGGACAGGGGGTACTATGGCTACACCTTC.